Listed here are 28 T cell receptor beta chains from one sample, sequenced in a study of OX40 agonist ivuxolimab in advanced cancers. Sequenced by immunoSEQ multiplex PCR; TCRdb stores in-frame clones only, minus some. The table has approximately 70,000 clones, roughly 90% seen once. The sequencing here drew on CD4+ or CD8+ T cells sorted from blood, taken in a trial of the OX40 agonist ivuxolimab. These receptors all come from an adult with an advanced solid tumor such as melanoma, head and neck, liver or kidney cancer.

This chain connects TRBV5-1 to TRBJ2-3; D is perhaps TRBD2 (6 bases). CDR1 is SGHRS and CDR2 is YFSETQ in the germline V gene. Trimming took off 0 bases at V and 2 bases at J, with 10 bases between the two ends. The CDR3 contains 15 residues. The DNA for the CDR3 is TGCGCCAGCAGCTTGGGCAGCGGGTACACAGATACGCAGTATTTT. Translating gives CASSLGSGYTDTQYF.

The chain is built from TRBV5-1 and TRBJ2-1; D possibly corresponds to TRBD1 (6 bases). Deletions cut 4 bases from V and 2 bases from J, with 10 bases between. This CDR3 region has 14 residues. Germline V gives CDR1 SGHRS, CDR2 YFSETQ. CDR3 loop: CASSETGTYNEQFF. CDR3 DNA sequence: TGCGCCAGCAGCGAAACAGGGACCTACAATGAGCAGTTCTTC. The full variable domain, with the rest looked up from reference TRBV5-1 and TRBJ2-1, is KAGVTQTPRYLIKTRGQQVTLSCSPISGHRSVSWYQQTPGQGLQFLFEYFSETQRNKGNFPGRFSGRQFSNSRSEMNVSTLELGDSALYLCASSETGTYNEQFFGPGTRLTVL.

The V and J genes are TRBV4-1 and TRBJ1-1; no clear D. With 0 bases removed from V and 1 base from J, the gap between germline ends came to 15 bases. The CDR3 runs 17 residues. Germline V lookup: CDR1 MGHRA, CDR2 YSYEKL. The CDR3 loop reads CASSQETGRTENTEAFF. The CDR3 bases are TGCGCCAGCAGCCAAGAGACCGGAAGGACGGAGAACACTGAAGCTTTCTTT.

The chain combines TRBV18 with TRBJ2-7; D might be TRBD1 (6 bases). V lost 1 base and J 7 bases, leaving 20 bases between the germline ends. The germline gives CDR1 KGHSH, CDR2 LQKENI. This CDR3 comprises 16 residues. CDR3 sequence (DNA): TGTGCCAGCTCACCACTACAGGGAGTGGTGGGGTGGGAGCAGTACTTC. Translated, it gives CASSPLQGVVGWEQYF.

The V call is TRBV7-2, the J call TRBJ2-2; tentative D call: TRBD2 (6 bases). V lost 1 base and J 7 bases, leaving 10 bases between the germline ends. This CDR3 is 14 amino acids long. The germline CDR1 and CDR2 sequences are SGHTA and FQGNSA. CDR3 DNA: TGTGCCAGCAGCTTAGGGGGGAGGAGCGGGGAGCTGTTTTTT. It yields the protein CASSLGGRSGELFF. The variable domain in full, with the rest retrieved from reference TRBV7-2 and TRBJ2-2, is GAGVSQSPSNKVTEKGKDVELRCDPISGHTALYWYRQSLGQGLEFLIYFQGNSAPDKSGLPSDRFSAERTGGSVSTLTIQRTQQEDSAVYLCASSLGGRSGELFFGEGSRLTVL.

The chain employs TRBV12-5 and TRBJ2-5, with 9 bases lining up with TRBD2. V lost 8 bases, J lost 5 bases, and 6 bases stayed unmatched. Germline V gives CDR1 LGHNT, CDR2 FRNRAP. This CDR3 region has 13 residues. The CDR3 here is CASSRAGGETQYF. For the CDR3, the DNA is TGTGCTAGTTCCCGGGCGGGAGGGGAGACCCAGTACTTC. The full variable domain, its missing parts supplied by reference TRBV12-5 and TRBJ2-5, is DARVTQTPRHKVTEMGQEVTMRCQPILGHNTVFWYRQTMMQGLELLAYFRNRAPLDDSGMPKDRFSAEMPDATLATLKIQPSEPRDSAVYFCASSRAGGETQYFGPGTRLLVL.

This chain links TRBV13 with TRBJ1-1; maybe TRBD1 (6 bases). The V end was cut by 0 bases, the J end by 10 bases, with 15 bases between. The length of the CDR3 is 14 residues. Germline assignment: CDR1 PRHDT and CDR2 FYEKMQ (reference sequence). The CDR3 nucleotides are TGTGCCAGCAGCTTAGGGGGGGCCGCCGGATTAGCTTTCTTT. Translation: CASSLGGAAGLAFF.

This chain links TRBV27 with TRBJ1-1; no clear D. The V end lost 4 bases, the J end lost 0 bases, and 6 bases lay between the germline ends. This CDR3 spans 13 amino acids. The germline gives CDR1 MNHEY, CDR2 SMNVEV (reference sequence). This CDR3 is CASSSRMNTEAFF. The CDR3 DNA reads as TGTGCCAGCAGTTCGAGGATGAACACTGAAGCTTTCTTT.

In the case of this clone: The sample contains more than one DNA sequence encoding this CDR3. The gene calls are TRBV7-3 and TRBJ1-4; D is undetermined. Trimming took 3 bases from V and 3 from J, leaving 11 bases between them. CDR3 size: 15 residues. CDR1 and CDR2 (germline): SGHTA, FQGTGA. The CDR3 spells CASSFLAFANEKLFF. The CDR3 coding sequence is TGTGCCAGCAGCTTTTTGGCGTTTGCTAATGAAAAACTGTTTTTT. The full variable domain, completed using reference TRBV7-3 and TRBJ1-4, is GAGVSQTPSNKVTEKGKYVELRCDPISGHTALYWYRQSLGQGPEFLIYFQGTGAADDSGLPNDRFFAVRPEGSVSTLKIQRTERGDSAVYLCASSFLAFANEKLFFGSGTQLSVL.

A single count supports this clone. The genes are TRBV21-1 and TRBJ2-7; the table's D call, TRBD2, was not checked against the DNA. TRBV21-1 is annotated as a pseudogene. The CDR3 has 12 residues. The CDR3 nucleotides are TGTGCCACGACTAGCGGATCCTACGAGCAGTACTTC. It encodes CATTSGSYEQYF.

This sequence joins TRBV7-9 and TRBJ2-1; D tentatively reads TRBD1 or TRBD2 (5 bases each). This CDR3 spans 16 amino acids. Germline V gene lookup returns CDR1 SEHNR and CDR2 FQNEAQ (reference sequence). V lost 0 bases to trimming and J lost 4 bases, with 13 bases between them. CDR3 in amino acids: CASSLAQGGLYNEQFF. The CDR3 DNA reads as TGTGCCAGCAGCTTAGCGCAGGGCGGGCTTTACAATGAGCAGTTCTTC.

This chain links TRBV5-8 with TRBJ1-2; D remains unclear. The V end lost 0 bases, the J end lost 7 bases, and 7 bases lay between the germline ends. This CDR3 is built from 12 residues. Germline loops: CDR1 SGHTS, CDR2 YDEGEE. The CDR3 DNA reads as TGTGCCAGCAGCTTGGTTCTGAGTGGCTACACCTTC. Its translation is CASSLVLSGYTF.

The gene calls are TRBV10-2 and TRBJ2-2; D is perhaps TRBD2 (6 bases). V shed 0 bases and J shed 6 bases, with 14 bases lying between them. The CDR3 contains 16 residues. Germline V lookup: CDR1 WSHSY, CDR2 SAAADI. CDR3 sequence reads: CASSESSAGRAGELFF. CDR3 sequence (DNA): TGCGCCAGCAGTGAGTCGTCGGCGGGACGCGCCGGGGAGCTGTTTTTT.

The gene calls are TRBV5-4 and TRBJ2-1; D remains unclear. The CDR3 loop spans 15 amino acids. The V gene's germline CDR1 is SGHNT and CDR2 YYREEE (reference sequence). V lost 4 bases to trimming and J lost 6 bases, with 17 bases between them. Here the CDR3 reads CASSPGSTVINEQFF. The CDR3 bases are TGTGCCAGCAGCCCCGGTTCTACAGTTATCAATGAGCAGTTCTTC.

V is TRBV5-8 and J is TRBJ2-2, with D tentatively TRBD1 (6 bases). The germline V and J ends were trimmed by 4 bases and 1 base, with 8 bases remaining between them. The CDR3 contains 14 residues. The V gene's germline CDR1 is SGHTS and CDR2 YDEGEE. CDR3 region: CASSLQGNTGELFF. In DNA, the CDR3 is TGTGCCAGCAGCCTACAGGGGAACACCGGGGAGCTGTTTTTT.

The chain carries TRBV7-9 and TRBJ2-1, with 10 positions matching TRBD1. The germline gives CDR1 SEHNR, CDR2 FQNEAQ (reference sequence). V lost 5 bases, J lost 7 bases, and 14 bases stayed unmatched. The CDR3 contains 17 residues. CDR3 bases: TGTGCCAGCAGCCCAACGCCGGGACAGGGGAGTTCGAATGAGCAGTTCTTC. Residues: CASSPTPGQGSSNEQFF. The entire variable domain, with the rest obtained from reference TRBV7-9 and TRBJ2-1, is as follows: DTGVSQNPRHKITKRGQNVTFRCDPISEHNRLYWYRQTLGQGPEFLTYFQNEAQLEKSRLLSDRFSAERPKGSFSTLEIQRTEQGDSAMYLCASSPTPGQGSSNEQFFGPGTRLTVL.

The V gene is TRBV5-1, the J gene TRBJ2-3; TRBD1 might be the D (5 bases). Trimming left V 0 bases short and J 2 bases short, with 16 bases between. The V gene's germline CDR1 is SGHRS and CDR2 YFSETQ. The CDR3 runs 17 residues. The CDR3: CASSLEAGFINTDTQYF. The CDR3 DNA follows: TGCGCCAGCAGCTTGGAGGCAGGGTTCATTAACACAGATACGCAGTATTTT.

J is TRBJ2-7 and V is TRBV27, with no clear D. Trimming shortened V by 5 bases and J by 0 bases, and 8 bases separated the two germline ends. The germline CDR1 and CDR2 sequences are MNHEY and SMNVEV (reference sequence). The CDR3 extends over 13 amino acids. Here the CDR3 DNA reads TGTGCCAGCAGTCCAAGGAACTCCTACGAGCAGTACTTC. Residues: CASSPRNSYEQYF.

The V call is TRBV28, the J call TRBJ2-7, with a tentative D call TRBD1 (6 bases). The germline V gene has CDR1 MDHEN and CDR2 SYDVKM. This CDR3 region has 14 residues. Deletions cut 6 bases from V and 6 bases from J, with 18 bases between. The CDR3 sequence: CASRVHSKGGEQYF. CDR3 sequence (DNA): TGTGCCAGCAGGGTCCACTCAAAAGGGGGCGAGCAGTACTTC. The full variable domain, its missing parts supplied by reference TRBV28 and TRBJ2-7, is DVKVTQSSRYLVKRTGEKVFLECVQDMDHENMFWYRQDPGLGLRLIYFSYDVKMKEKGDIPEGYSVSREKKERFSLILESASTNQTSMYLCASRVHSKGGEQYFGPGTRLTVT.

This chain uses TRBV11-1 with TRBJ2-2; D is ambiguous. V lost 3 bases, J lost 1 base, and 9 bases lay in between. Germline CDR1 is SGHAT and CDR2 is FQDESV (reference sequence). The CDR3 contains 15 residues. CDR3 in DNA: TGTGCCAGCAGCTTGGGTGGGCTGAACACCGGGGAGCTGTTTTTT. It is translated as CASSLGGLNTGELFF.

J is TRBJ1-2 and V is TRBV7-8; possibly TRBD1 for D (5 bases). The V end was cut by 5 bases, the J end by 2 bases, with 15 bases between. The germline gives CDR1 SGHVS, CDR2 FQNEAQ. The CDR3 is made up of 15 amino acids. The CDR3 is CASSHRDGSNYGYTF. As DNA, the CDR3 is TGTGCCAGCAGCCACCGGGACGGCTCAAACTATGGCTACACCTTC.

This clone has only a few counts. The chain carries TRBV11-3 and TRBJ1-3; the match to TRBD1 covers 7 bases. Germline lookup yields CDR1 SGHNT and CDR2 YENEEA. Trimming cost V 8 bases and J 4 bases; bases outside gene matches: 14. The CDR3 is made up of 16 amino acids. The CDR3 spells CASSSGTAGLGNTIYF. The CDR3 DNA is TGTGCCAGCTCGTCCGGGACAGCCGGCCTCGGAAACACCATATATTTT.

This chain uses TRBV20-1 with TRBJ2-5; no definite D call. The germline V gene has CDR1 DFQATT and CDR2 SNEGSKA (reference sequence). The CDR3 spans 11 residues. V shed 5 bases and J shed 3 bases, with 7 bases lying between them. The CDR3 region has the DNA TGCAGTGCTCGATCAAAAGAGACCCAGTACTTC. Translating it yields CSARSKETQYF.

The chain couples TRBV10-3 to TRBJ1-1, with a possible D match to TRBD1 (5 bases). The CDR3 covers 14 residues. Germline V gene lookup returns CDR1 ENHRY and CDR2 SYGVKD. DNA of the CDR3: TGTGTCACATCCCGGGGCGGAGAGAACACTGAAGCTTTCTTT. Amino acid sequence: CVTSRGGENTEAFF.

J is TRBJ2-7 and V is TRBV25-1, with D unresolved. V was clipped by 5 bases and J by 5 bases, with 7 bases between them. This CDR3 has 11 residues. In germline, CDR1 is MGHDK, CDR2 SYGVNS. The CDR3 sequence: CASSHLDEQYF. Here the CDR3 DNA reads TGTGCCAGCAGTCATCTTGACGAGCAGTACTTC.

The chain recombines TRBV7-9 with TRBJ2-3; 7 nucleotides line up with TRBD1. The CDR3 is made up of 14 amino acids. V lost 1 base and J lost 5; bases outside the gene matches: 3. Germline CDR1 and CDR2: SEHNR and FQNEAQ (reference sequence). The CDR3 sequence is CASSLEGQVDTQYF. The DNA for the CDR3 is TGTGCCAGCAGCTTAGAAGGACAGGTAGATACGCAGTATTTT.

The chain is built from TRBV10-3 and TRBJ2-7; 7 bases fit TRBD2. The CDR3 totals 17 residues. V lost 0 bases, J lost 7 bases, and 15 bases stayed unmatched. Germline-derived CDR1 and CDR2 are ENHRY and SYGVKD. CDR3 in DNA: TGTGCCATCAGTGAGTCAGGATGGCCGGGACTACCTAGGGAGCAGTACTTC. As protein: CAISESGWPGLPREQYF.

The rearrangement links TRBV6-5 to TRBJ1-1; 7 nucleotides align to TRBD1. The CDR3 consists of 14 residues. The trim removed 4 bases at V and 0 bases at J, leaving 2 bases unmatched. Germline V gives CDR1 MNHEY, CDR2 SVGAGI. As DNA, the CDR3 is TGTGCCAGCAGTTGGACAGGCCTGAACACTGAAGCTTTCTTT. Residues: CASSWTGLNTEAFF.